These 12 T cell receptor beta chains originate from one sample sequenced in a study of blood T cells in healthy people across ages. Sample-barcoded 5' priming and a J-beta primer mix drove a second PCR of roughly 6 to 12 cycles. One entry per CDR3 protein, called by TCRdb with MiXCR from the 5' RACE reads. The data show 1,800,000 or so distinct CDR3 sequences, with 30% to 40% seen just once and roughly 23% held by the top ten. Sequenced input: blood. The receptors stem from a human donor in good health.

V and J are TRBV10-3 and TRBJ1-1; D is uncertain. Trimming shortened V by 9 bases and J by 1 base, and 6 bases separated the two germline ends. CDR1 ENHRY and CDR2 SYGVKD come from the germline V gene. The CDR3 covers 11 residues. Here the CDR3 DNA reads TGTGCCATACGGTCGAACACTGAAGCTTTCTTT. Protein product: CAIRSNTEAFF.

The rearrangement links TRBV7-9 to TRBJ1-2, with 7 positions matching TRBD1. The CDR3 extends over 16 amino acids. The J segment lost 5 bases and the V segment lost 3 bases, leaving 12 bases of the junction unmatched. Germline lookup yields CDR1 SEHNR and CDR2 FQNEAQ (reference sequence). CDR3 in DNA: TGTGCCAGCAGCTTGGTAACAGGGGTCGCCATTTATGGCTACACCTTC. It yields the protein CASSLVTGVAIYGYTF.

The V gene is TRBV9, the J gene TRBJ1-1; no reliable D call. V gave up 0 bases and J gave up 11 bases, with 14 bases separating them. The CDR3 sequence is 13 residues long. Germline assignment: CDR1 SGDLS and CDR2 YYNGEE. The CDR3 DNA reads as TGTGCCAGCAGCGTAGAAGGACGCAAGGCGGCTTTCTTT. Its translation: CASSVEGRKAAFF. The full variable domain, in which reference TRBV9 and TRBJ1-1 provide the parts outside the CDR3, is DSGVTQTPKHLITATGQRVTLRCSPRSGDLSVYWYQQSLDQGLQFLIQYYNGEERAKGNILERFSAQQFPDLHSELNLSSLELGDSALYFCASSVEGRKAAFFGQGTRLTVV.

In the case of this clonotype: Since a much larger clone is just one base distant, this may be a read error. The chain couples TRBV6-2 or TRBV6-3 to TRBJ1-2; TRBD1 aligns across 7 bases. V lost 2 bases to trimming and J lost 2 bases; unmatched junction nucleotides: 5. The CDR3 spans 15 residues. Germline V gives CDR1 MNHEY, CDR2 SVGEGT. CDR3 nucleotide sequence: TGTGCCAGCAGTTACAGGGACAGATGGAACTATGGCTACACCTTC. Translating gives CASSYRDRWNYGYTF.

About this clonotype: At one of its ends the junction is not consistent with the germline gene, which may arise from a read error. The chain uses TRBV20-1 and TRBJ2-7; D remains unclear. The CDR3 extends over 13 amino acids. CDR1 and CDR2 from the germline V gene are DFQATT and SNEGSKA (reference sequence). The CDR3 DNA reads as TGCAGTGCTAGAGATCTTGGGGTCTACGAGCACTACTTC. This sequence encodes CSARDLGVYEHYF.

A few counts support this clonotype. The chain recombines TRBV7-9 with TRBJ2-3; D ambiguous. Germline values: CDR1 SEHNR, CDR2 FQNEAQ (reference sequence). The CDR3 has 16 amino acids. V was shortened by 5 bases and J by 0 bases, with 15 bases between the two germline ends. Here the CDR3 DNA reads TGTGCCAGCAGCCCCCCAAAGGGTTCTAGCACAGATACGCAGTATTTT. Residues: CASSPPKGSSTDTQYF.

Comment on this clonotype: Because it lacks the conserved phenylalanine or tryptophan at the end, this CDR3 is likely a read error. CDR3 region: CASSSWGTGELFC. The DNA for the CDR3 is TGTGCCAGCAGCTCTTGGGGGACCGGGGAGCTGTTTTGT. The chain recombines TRBV11-1 with TRBJ2-2; tentatively, D is TRBD1 or TRBD2 (5 bases each). Germline V lookup: CDR1 SGHAT, CDR2 FQDESV (reference sequence). V shed 4 bases and J shed 5 bases, with 8 bases lying between them. The CDR3 contains 13 residues.

This chain's CDR3 is CASSLGDGSGYGYTF. In DNA form, the CDR3 reads TGCGCCAGCAGCTTAGGGGACGGGTCAGGCTATGGCTACACCTTC. This chain connects TRBV5-1 to TRBJ1-2, with D tentatively TRBD1 (5 bases). The CDR3 is 15 amino acids. Germline-derived CDR1 and CDR2 are SGHRS and YFSETQ. Deletions cut 2 bases from V and 4 bases from J, with 15 bases between.

The chain is built from TRBV12-3 or TRBV12-4 and TRBJ2-3; a possible D gene is TRBD2 (6 bases). The CDR3 spans 15 residues. Trimming shortened V by 1 base and J by 9 bases, and 17 bases separated the two germline ends. The CDR3 loop reads CASSLGNRRRGTQYF. DNA of the CDR3: TGTGCCAGCAGTTTAGGCAACCGTAGGAGGGGAACGCAGTATTTT.

The rearrangement links TRBV7-8 to TRBJ2-3, with 8 bases aligning to TRBD2. Germline loops: CDR1 SGHVS, CDR2 FQNEAQ. The CDR3 totals 16 residues. V lost 5 bases to trimming and J lost 3 bases; unmatched junction nucleotides: 10. The CDR3 protein is CASSLNSGAITDTQYF. The CDR3 nucleotides are TGTGCCAGCAGCCTGAATAGCGGGGCGATAACAGATACGCAGTATTTT.

This chain links TRBV7-9 with TRBJ1-1; no reliable D call. The CDR3 loop spans 15 amino acids. V lost 5 bases to trimming and J lost 10 bases, with 23 bases between them. Germline V gives CDR1 SEHNR, CDR2 FQNEAQ (reference sequence). CDR3 loop: CASSNLERRPAGAFF. In DNA, the CDR3 is TGTGCCAGCAGCAATCTCGAGCGGCGCCCCGCGGGAGCTTTCTTT.

The rearrangement uses TRBV27 and TRBJ2-2, with D unresolved. Trimming shortened V by 0 bases and J by 7 bases, and 9 bases separated the two germline ends. CDR3 length equals 14 residues. In germline, CDR1 is MNHEY, CDR2 SMNVEV (reference sequence). The CDR3 bases are TGTGCCAGCAGTTTATCGAGAGTGGGCGGGGAGCTGTTTTTT. As protein: CASSLSRVGGELFF.